This T cell receptor (beta chain) appears in the sequencing data of a study of blood T cell repertoires in COVID-19. Background on the study: The United States, Italy and Spain were the sources of the acute and convalescent COVID-19 samples. Sources were T cells, B-cell-depleted T cells, or PBMCs; the material itself was cDNA or gDNA.

In the source study's methods: Estimation of nucleated cell counts relied on the amplification of reference gene primers. Data came from immunoSEQ multiplex PCR; TCRdb stores just in-frame clones and leaves some out. That table is the source of V, J and clone size, and D and trimming were worked out from the DNA. The table shows around 140,000 clones, with roughly 88% occurring only once. The length of the CDR3 is 14 residues. Germline lookup yields CDR1 KGHSH and CDR2 LQKENI. The J segment lost 9 bases and the V segment lost 0 bases, leaving 6 bases of the junction unmatched. This sequence was found in a woman aged 45-65 years with acute or convalescent COVID-19. Material for sequencing was peripheral blood. The genes are TRBV18 and TRBJ2-7, with 9 positions matching TRBD1. In DNA form, the CDR3 reads TGTGCCAGCTCACCACCGGGGACAGGGTTTGGGCAGTACTTC. As protein: CASSPPGTGFGQYF.